The clone carrying this TCR beta chain has only a few counts. The antigen is not known. TCRdb independently ran MiXCR on the reads; one entry per CDR3 protein. The table lists roughly 500,000 distinct CDR3 sequences, about 33% of them singletons, with roughly a sixth in the top ten. This sample was included in a study of T cell repertoires in cytomegalovirus infection. Study information: Selected CMV epitopes included recently identified HLA-C-restricted ones as well as well-studied HLA-B-restricted ones. From public TCR beta signatures came an indication of both CMV infection and matching HLA type.

J lost 5 bases, V lost 7 bases, and 4 bases had no gene match. The CDR3 has 14 amino acids. Germline CDR1 reads MDHEN; CDR2 reads SYDVKM. Notes on the study in general: Dominating the ex vivo response were TCR beta clonotypes that were CMV-specific and HLA-C-restricted.

The specimen was cultured PBMCs, collected from culture after CMV antigen stimulation. The TCR originated in a human donor in good health (CMV status not recorded). Some clones in this sample may be carry-over from other donors' samples. The chain uses TRBV28 and TRBJ1-4, with TRBD1 matching 10 bases. The CDR3 sequence: CASTGGQGNEKLFF. DNA for the CDR3: TGTGCCAGCACGGGGGGACAGGGGAATGAAAAACTGTTTTTT.